The present entry profiles one T cell receptor (beta chain) with its context. The data were produced by immunoSEQ multiplex PCR, yet TCRdb's version contains in-frame clones alone and is incomplete. The repertoire holds some 16,000 clones, with about 80% as singletons. This sample is part of a study of sequential checkpoint blockade in melanoma. For the study at large: Arm A got nivolumab then ipilimumab; arm B the reverse, 1:1. Maintenance nivolumab came after either treatment sequence.

Deletions cut 0 bases from V and 3 bases from J, with 5 bases between. The CDR3 contains 13 residues. Germline assignment: CDR1 LGHNA and CDR2 YNFKEQ. Documented treatment: randomized to nivolumab then ipilimumab (arm A) or the reverse (arm B). None of the patients previously received DNA-damaging chemotherapy. From thawed PBMCs, live CD3+CD8+ cells negative for CD19 and CD56 were sorted. The source was CD8+ T cells sorted from blood (inferred from file names), collected from a patient given nivolumab and ipilimumab in sequence. The receptor comes from a human donor with melanoma. The chain is built from TRBV4-2 and TRBJ1-1; no reliable D call. Here the CDR3 reads CASSQEADTEAFF. CDR3 in DNA: TGTGCCAGCAGCCAAGAGGCAGACACTGAAGCTTTCTTT.